This TCR beta chain stems from a study of a mutant IDH1 vaccine in newly diagnosed glioma listed by TCRdb under 2021. At the level of the whole study: Vaccination was initiated 4-6 weeks after radiotherapy alone, or concurrently with temozolomide cycles in the chemotherapy-containing groups. Of the roughly 30 treated patients, roughly 62% were male and 37.5% were female, and the mean age was 40.4 years. Prior to enrollment, standard therapy consisting of radiotherapy alone, temozolomide alone, or radiochemotherapy with temozolomide had been administered to patients, with the combination being received by most patients. Visit V12 was the week-35 safety follow-up and visit V13 was the week-47 end of study. Six visits were used for peripheral blood collection: V03 (baseline), V05, V07, V10, V12 and V13. Longitudinal TCRB deep sequencing was done for 25 to 30 treated patients, wherever samples were available for exploratory analyses. General study outcomes and caveats: The authors stated that sample limitations prevented analyses of patient blood samples from being reproduced. Selection of PBMC samples for TCRB deep sequencing was based on availability. Changes in the top peripheral T cell clonotypes picked up by TCRB sequencing did not appear to be linked to pseudoprogression. Immune responses induced by the vaccine were seen in 93.3% of patients across multiple MHC alleles.

Libraries were constructed by the immunoSEQ multiplex PCR assay. Rearranged TCR beta chain sequences were amplified with the hsTCRB Kit following the manufacturer's protocol. An Illumina MiSeq was used to sequence the TCRB libraries. The authors' analysis ran thus. Demultiplexing, trimming and gene mapping were performed with the kit vendor's proprietary platform. What TCRdb holds here is the immuneACCESS table cut down to in-frame rearrangements. Part of the clones is not present; checked against another copy, under half of the missing clones reflect an unresolved V gene, and the others are unexplained. The V and J calls and clone size come from that table; D and trimming were worked out from the DNA. The sample includes roughly 13,000 clones, with around 80% observed a single time. Clones ranked in the top ten supply approximately 4.1% of the sample. The sample's time point label is to be understood as: week 47, end of study. Every vaccine dose consisted of 300 ug of a 20-mer mutant IDH1 peptide in Montanide, administered subcutaneously together with topical imiquimod. Across visits V03 through V10, patients got a total of eight vaccinations, given in weeks 1, 3, 5, 7, 11, 15, 19 and 23. All donors had newly diagnosed IDH1-mutant astrocytomas of WHO grade 3 or 4 that showed loss of nuclear ATRX. The samples were drawn from NOA16, a multicentre, single-arm, open-label phase I trial in Germany that tested a mutant IDH1 peptide vaccine in humans for the first time. Genomic DNA for TCRB sequencing was extracted from EDTA blood using the DNeasy Blood and Tissue Kit.

With regard to this clone: The antigen it binds to is not known. Per-nucleotide qualities are absent, and no much larger clonotype sits a single base away.

The sample was PBMCs, taken from a glioma patient whose treatment included an IDH1 peptide vaccine. This clonotype was sampled from a woman in her thirties or forties with glioma.

The CDR3 protein is CASSPKGGPQETQYF. The nucleotide sequence is given as TGTGCCAGCAGCCCGAAGGGGGGTCCCCAAGAGACCCAGTACTTC. The V and J genes are TRBV13 and TRBJ2-5, with the D gene tentatively TRBD1 or TRBD2, based on 6 matching bases in each. CDR1 and CDR2 (PRHDT, FYEKMQ) derive from the germline V gene (reference sequence). The junction carries 14 bases between V and J, which are trimmed by 5 bases and 1 base respectively. There are 15 amino acids in the CDR3, from cysteine to phenylalanine inclusive. Only CDR3 DNA is held: 45 bases, read in frame from base 1.